The 25 T cell receptor beta chains given below trace back to one sample, sequenced in a study of T cells in Graves' hyperthyroidism and ophthalmopathy. RNA transcripts yielded amplified TCR beta CDR3 regions. Carried out on the TCR CDR3, a first-round RT-PCR used the HTBI primer set. TCRdb passed the multiplex PCR reads through MiXCR, listing each CDR3 protein once. The table records around 430,000 distinct CDR3 sequences, around 14% of them present only once. What was sequenced was blood. These receptor sequences come from a woman aged 25 to 39 with Graves' hyperthyroidism.

This clonotype appeared many times. The chain employs TRBV15 and TRBJ1-4; the D is unclear. V was shortened by 0 bases and J by 8 bases, with 13 bases between the two germline ends. CDR1 is LNHNV, CDR2 YYDKDF, per germline (reference sequence). CDR3 length: 15 amino acids. The CDR3 DNA follows: TGTGCCACCAGCAGAGACCAGAAGCACATGGAAAAACTGTTTTTT. This codes for CATSRDQKHMEKLFF. The whole variable domain, filled in from reference TRBV15 and TRBJ1-4, reads DAMVIQNPRYQVTQFGKPVTLSCSQTLNHNVMYWYQQKSSQAPKLLFHYYDKDFNNEADTPDNFQSRRPNTSFCFLDIRSPGLGDTAMYLCATSRDQKHMEKLFFGSGTQLSVL.

Many counts were recorded for this clonotype. This chain links TRBV28 with TRBJ2-1; TRBD2 agrees at 10 bases. Per germline, CDR1 MDHEN and CDR2 SYDVKM. The CDR3 covers 15 residues. The trim removed 6 bases at V and 8 bases at J, leaving 10 bases unmatched. CDR3 residues: CASRPGTSVLHEQFF. The CDR3 DNA is TGTGCCAGCAGACCCGGGACTAGCGTTCTTCATGAGCAGTTCTTC.

This chain connects TRBV7-9 to TRBJ2-7, with D possibly being TRBD2 (6 bases). V was clipped by 5 bases and J by 2 bases, with 16 bases between them. Germline V gives CDR1 SEHNR, CDR2 FQNEAQ (reference sequence). The CDR3 contains 15 residues. CDR3 sequence reads: CASSPPWGLTYEQYF. CDR3 nucleotide sequence: TGTGCCAGCAGCCCCCCATGGGGACTCACCTACGAGCAGTACTTC.

The chain links TRBV6-6 to TRBJ1-3; D remains unclear. CDR3 length: 16 residues. The germline CDR1 and CDR2 sequences are MNHNY and SVGAGI (reference sequence). V gave up 0 bases and J gave up 2 bases, with 11 bases separating them. The DNA for the CDR3 is TGTGCCAGCAGTTACTCTGAGCGCGGTACTGGAAACACCATATATTTT. Protein: CASSYSERGTGNTIYF.

This clonotype showed up many times. The rearrangement links TRBV28 to TRBJ2-3, with 9 bases lining up with TRBD2. The germline gives CDR1 MDHEN, CDR2 SYDVKM. V lost 7 bases, J lost 0 bases, and 11 bases stayed unmatched. This CDR3 is 17 amino acids long. CDR3 loop: CASIAPRLAESTDTQYF. The DNA for the CDR3 is TGTGCCAGCATCGCCCCCCGACTAGCGGAAAGCACAGATACGCAGTATTTT.

This clonotype appeared many times. Just one base apart from a much larger clone, this may be a read error. The V and J genes are TRBV12-3 or TRBV12-4 and TRBJ2-1; D is ambiguous. Trimming cost V 2 bases and J 6 bases, with 2 bases left between them. This CDR3 is 11 amino acids long. CDR3 region: CASSLFNEQFF. CDR3 nucleotide sequence: TGTGCCAGCAGTTTATTCAATGAGCAGTTCTTC.

This clonotype appeared many times. A read error may produce the germline difference seen at one junction end. This chain joins TRBV18 and TRBJ1-5, with 9 bases aligning to TRBD1. The germline CDR1 and CDR2 sequences are KGHSH and LQKENI. This CDR3 is built from 15 residues. CDR3 sequence: CANSPDRGGNQPQHF. CDR3 bases: TGTGCCAACTCACCGGACAGGGGAGGTAATCAGCCCCAGCATTTT.

This clonotype was seen a handful of times. The chain joins TRBV19 to TRBJ2-1, with D uncertain. Trimming removed 3 bases at V and 2 bases at J, with 11 bases between. This CDR3 is built from 15 residues. CDR1 and CDR2 from the germline V gene are LNHDA and SQIVND (reference sequence). For the CDR3, the DNA is TGTGCCAGTAGTATTGATGGTGGGACCTACAATGAGCAGTTCTTC. This translates into CASSIDGGTYNEQFF. Using reference TRBV19 and TRBJ2-1 for the parts outside the CDR3, the full variable domain is DGGITQSPKYLFRKEGQNVTLSCEQNLNHDAMYWYRQDPGQGLRLIYYSQIVNDFQKGDIAEGYSVSREKKESFPLTVTSAQKNPTAFYLCASSIDGGTYNEQFFGPGTRLTVL.

This clonotype has at least ten counts. The chain carries TRBV12-3 or TRBV12-4 and TRBJ2-7; 11 positions match TRBD1. The trim removed 4 bases at V and 1 base at J, leaving 12 bases unmatched. The CDR3 is 18 residues long. Here the CDR3 DNA reads TGTGCCAGCAGTTCAACCTGGGGACAGGGGGTTTTTTCCTACGAGCAGTACTTC. This gives the protein CASSSTWGQGVFSYEQYF.

The genes are TRBV5-1 and TRBJ2-1; D possibly corresponds to TRBD1 (6 bases). The CDR3 loop spans 13 amino acids. V was trimmed by 0 bases and J by 10 bases, leaving 11 bases between them. Germline values: CDR1 SGHRS, CDR2 YFSETQ. In DNA form, the CDR3 reads TGCGCCAGCAGCTTGGCCATTACAGGGGAGCAGTTCTTC. Protein: CASSLAITGEQFF.

This clonotype was seen many times. The chain couples TRBV29-1 to TRBJ1-1, with TRBD1 matching over 7 bases. The germline V gene has CDR1 SQVTM and CDR2 ANQGSEA. V lost 4 bases and J lost 10; bases outside the gene matches: 12. The CDR3 is 13 amino acids. CDR3: CSVGGGDTVGAFF. CDR3 coding DNA: TGCAGCGTTGGAGGGGGCGACACGGTAGGAGCTTTCTTT.

J is TRBJ2-2 and V is TRBV9; D gene ambiguous. The CDR3 loop spans 12 amino acids. V was cut by 3 bases and J by 6 bases, with 6 bases left in between. Germline CDR1 and CDR2: SGDLS and YYNGEE. This chain's CDR3 is CASSADSGELFF. CDR3 nucleotides: TGTGCCAGCAGCGCAGACTCCGGGGAGCTGTTTTTT.

This clonotype was found many times. This CDR3 is CASSVADDEQFF. DNA of the CDR3: TGTGCCAGCAGTGTTGCGGACGATGAGCAGTTCTTC. The chain links TRBV2 to TRBJ2-1; no definite D call. The CDR3 extends over 12 amino acids. Trimming shortened V by 4 bases and J by 8 bases, and 9 bases separated the two germline ends. CDR1 is SNHLY, CDR2 FYNNEI, per germline. Using reference TRBV2 and TRBJ2-1 for the parts outside the CDR3, the full variable domain is EPEVTQTPSHQVTQMGQEVILRCVPISNHLYFYWYRQILGQKVEFLVSFYNNEISEKSEIFDDQFSVERPDGSNFTLKIRSTKLEDSAMYFCASSVADDEQFFGPGTRLTVL.

This clonotype was recorded at least ten times. This chain uses TRBV12-3 or TRBV12-4 with TRBJ2-5; tentative D call: TRBD1 (5 bases). The CDR3 covers 17 residues. The V end lost 2 bases, the J end lost 4 bases, and 20 bases lay between the germline ends. CDR3 nucleotide sequence: TGTGCCAGCAGTTTATTCACAGGCAGTTCAATCAGAGAGACCCAGTACTTC. Translating gives CASSLFTGSSIRETQYF.

This clonotype occurred many times. This rearrangement joins TRBV28 to TRBJ2-1; 8 nucleotides match TRBD2. With 8 bases clipped from V and 5 bases from J, the junction kept 11 bases outside the gene matches. The CDR3 is 15 residues long. Per the germline V gene, CDR1 is MDHEN and CDR2 is SYDVKM. CDR3 amino acids: CASGGEREMDNEQFF. The CDR3 nucleotides read TGTGCCAGCGGTGGGGAGCGGGAGATGGACAATGAGCAGTTCTTC.

This clonotype was picked up a small number of times. The CDR3 bases are TGCGCCAGCAGCCTCCGGGCTGCATCTGCCACAGATACGCAGTATTTT. Translating it yields CASSLRAASATDTQYF. J is TRBJ2-3 and V is TRBV4-1; the D is unclear. The germline gives CDR1 MGHRA, CDR2 YSYEKL. CDR3 length: 16 amino acids. Between the trimmed V and J ends, which lost 4 bases and 2 bases, there was a span of 16 bases.

The chain couples TRBV3-1 to TRBJ2-5; 7 nucleotides line up with TRBD1. This CDR3 spans 15 amino acids. Germline assignment: CDR1 LGHDT and CDR2 YNNKEL (reference sequence). Losses at the gene ends were 0 bases for V and 6 bases for J; bases not matched to a gene: 7. CDR3 bases: TGTGCCAGCAGCCAAGACCAGGGGGTCCTTCAGACCCAGTACTTC. Amino acids: CASSQDQGVLQTQYF.

This clonotype showed up many times. The genes are TRBV6-1 and TRBJ2-7, with 8 nucleotides matching TRBD2. Germline V gives CDR1 MNHNS, CDR2 SASEGT. After removal of 6 bases from V and 0 bases from J, the junction contained 7 bases not matched to a gene. The length of the CDR3 is 15 residues. The CDR3 DNA is TGTGCCAGCAGATTAGGGAGCGGGAGCTCCTACGAGCAGTACTTC. This encodes CASRLGSGSSYEQYF.

This clonotype was detected many times. V usage is TRBV12-3 or TRBV12-4 and J usage is TRBJ1-2, with a possible D match to TRBD1 (6 bases). The length of the CDR3 is 15 residues. V was shortened by 5 bases and J by 8 bases, with 21 bases between the two germline ends. This CDR3 is CASSLSGGGARGYTF. The DNA of the CDR3 is TGTGCCAGCAGTCTTAGCGGGGGGGGGGCGCGAGGCTACACCTTC.

Ten or more counts support this clonotype. The chain employs TRBV2 and TRBJ2-4; D possibly uses TRBD1 or TRBD2 (5 bases each). Germline CDR1 reads SNHLY; CDR2 reads FYNNEI. The CDR3 totals 15 residues. The V end was cut by 3 bases, the J end by 6 bases, with 15 bases between. CDR3 amino acids: CASSEFWGNRNIQYF. The CDR3 DNA sequence: TGTGCCAGCAGTGAGTTTTGGGGGAATAGAAACATTCAGTACTTC.

The chain links TRBV19 to TRBJ2-7, with 7 bases that match TRBD2. V was pared by 4 bases and J by 4 bases, with 13 bases of the junction left unmatched. The CDR3 runs 16 residues. Per the germline V gene, CDR1 is LNHDA and CDR2 is SQIVND (reference sequence). Written as DNA, the CDR3 is TGTGCCAGTAGTACCGGGACTACCCCCCTAATATACGAGCAGTACTTC. It yields the protein CASSTGTTPLIYEQYF.

This clonotype was observed at least ten times. This chain uses TRBV2 with TRBJ2-1, with a weak D call TRBD2 (6 bases). CDR3 length: 14 amino acids. Germline values: CDR1 SNHLY, CDR2 FYNNEI. V was pared by 5 bases and J by 4 bases, with 12 bases between. CDR3 bases: TGTGCCAGCAGTCTAGCGAGGTTTTACAATGAGCAGTTCTTC. The encoded protein is CASSLARFYNEQFF.

Ten or more counts support this clonotype. This chain links TRBV2 with TRBJ1-4; D may be TRBD1 (6 bases). The CDR3 spans 16 residues. V was cut by 8 bases and J by 0 bases, with 16 bases left in between. Germline V gene lookup returns CDR1 SNHLY and CDR2 FYNNEI. Written as DNA, the CDR3 is TGTGCCAGCGGTCCGGGACACCCTGCAACTAATGAAAAACTGTTTTTT. It specifies CASGPGHPATNEKLFF.

This clonotype was observed at least ten times. The gene calls are TRBV3-1 and TRBJ1-2, with D tentatively TRBD1 (6 bases). The V gene lost 0 bases and the J gene lost 4 bases, with 12 bases spanning the gap. This CDR3 contains 15 residues. CDR1 and CDR2 (germline): LGHDT, YNNKEL (reference sequence). As DNA, the CDR3 is TGTGCCAGCAGCCAAGACGGGGGCCTTAGCTATGGCTACACCTTC. Translating gives CASSQDGGLSYGYTF.

In its sample, this clonotype was seen many times. This chain links TRBV11-2 with TRBJ2-1; 10 bases are a match to TRBD2. Germline trimming cut 2 bases from V and 5 bases from J; bases unmatched to any gene: 6. The CDR3 is made up of 16 amino acids. In germline, CDR1 is SGHAT, CDR2 FQNNGV. CDR3 sequence reads: CASSLTSGKWDNEQFF. The CDR3 DNA sequence: TGTGCCAGCAGCTTAACTAGCGGGAAATGGGACAATGAGCAGTTCTTC.